This is a list of T cell receptor beta chains from one sample in a study of control samples from healthy donors and cancer patients. Repertoires were generated with immunoSEQ multiplex PCR, while TCRdb's copy carries only in-frame clones and drops some. The sample consists of 140,000 or so clones, roughly 94% of them appearing once. Sequencing was carried out using PBMCs. The receptors originated from a man aged 55 to 70 with colorectal cancer. CDR3s include the opening cysteine and the closing phenylalanine or tryptophan. The D gene is left open where the match is weak. Size tells how often a clone was seen (once, few, many) or the class of an expanded clone, and some rows leave it out.

V gene	clone size	J gene	D gene	CDR3 DNA	CDR3 protein
TRBV2	few	TRBJ2-7	TRBD2	TGTGCCAGCATGCAAACGGGAGGGGGCGAGCAGTACTTC	CASMQTGGGEQYF
TRBV29-1	NA	TRBJ2-1	NA	TGCAGCGCCCCCCCCAACTCCCGATCCTACAATGAGCAGTTCTTC	CSAPPNSRSYNEQFF
TRBV6-5	NA	TRBJ2-7	NA	TGTGCCAGCAGTTACATGCAGGGGGGGGAGCAGTACTTC	CASSYMQGGEQYF
TRBV19	NA	TRBJ2-5	NA	TGTGCCAGTAGTATCCTCGGGGAGACCCAGTACTTC	CASSILGETQYF
TRBV19	NA	TRBJ2-3	NA	TGTGCCAGTAGTGAGCGGACCCCTACGGATACGCAGTATTTT	CASSERTPTDTQYF
TRBV7-9	NA	TRBJ2-7	TRBD1	TGTGCCAGCAGCTACGGGACAGGTGTCCACGAGCAGTACTTC	CASSYGTGVHEQYF
TRBV3-1/TRBV3-2	NA	TRBJ2-6	TRBD1	TGTGCCAGCAGCCAAGGATACAGGGGCCGCTCTGGGGCCAACGTCCTGACTTTC	CASSQGYRGRSGANVLTF
TRBV11-2	NA	TRBJ2-2	NA	TGTGCCAGCAGCTTAGGTCCGGGGATGTACACCGGGGAGCTGTTTTTT	CASSLGPGMYTGELFF
TRBV19	NA	TRBJ1-1	TRBD1	TGTGCCAGTAGTAGACAGGGGGCCACTGAAGCTTTCTTT	CASSRQGATEAFF
TRBV7-2	NA	TRBJ2-3	NA	TGTGCCAGCAGCTTAGCGGGGGGGCAAGATACGCAGTATTTT	CASSLAGGQDTQYF
TRBV29-1	NA	TRBJ1-4	NA	TGCAGCGTAGGGGGTTGGGATGAAAAACTGTTTTTT	CSVGGWDEKLFF
TRBV5-4	NA	TRBJ1-1	NA	TGTGCCAGCAGCTTAGTAGGACAGAACACTGAAGCTTTCTTT	CASSLVGQNTEAFF
TRBV6-5	NA	TRBJ1-2	NA	TGTGCCAGCAGTTACTCGATAAACCGGGACGTCTATGGCTACACCTTC	CASSYSINRDVYGYTF
TRBV5-1	NA	TRBJ1-4	NA	TGCGCCAGCAGCTTGGGATCAGTTGGCGAAAAACTGTTTTTT	CASSLGSVGEKLFF
TRBV27	NA	TRBJ2-7	TRBD1	TGTGCACGCACCCGGGACAGGTTAGTCGAGCAGTACTTC	CARTRDRLVEQYF
TRBV5-1	NA	TRBJ2-2	TRBD1	TGCGCCAGCAGCCTGGACAGGGGAAACACCGGGGAGCTGTTTTTT	CASSLDRGNTGELFF
TRBV7-2	once	TRBJ1-5	NA	TGTGCCAGCAGCCCCGGGGGGGTCGGGCAGCCCCAGCATTTT	CASSPGGVGQPQHF
TRBV21-1	NA	TRBJ2-7	NA	TGTGCCAGCCAAAGTAGCTACGAGCAGTACTTC	CASQSSYEQYF
TRBV7-9	NA	TRBJ1-1	TRBD1	TGTGCCAGCAGCCCACAGGGGGTACCCACTGAAGCTTTCTTT	CASSPQGVPTEAFF
TRBV19	NA	TRBJ2-3	NA	TGTGCCAGTAGTGCTGGGGGACGACATACGCAGTATTTT	CASSAGGRHTQYF
TRBV5-4	NA	TRBJ2-1	TRBD1	TGTGCCAGCAGCTTCCAGGGGGCGAATGAGCAGTTCTTC	CASSFQGANEQFF
TRBV3-1/TRBV3-2	NA	TRBJ2-7	NA	TGTGCCAGCAGCCGAATACAGGGTAGGGAGCAGTACTTC	CASSRIQGREQYF
TRBV5-1	NA	TRBJ2-2	NA	TGCGCCAGCAGCTTGAGCCTAGGGAACACCGGGGAGCTGTTTTTT	CASSLSLGNTGELFF
TRBV6-5	NA	TRBJ1-2	TRBD1	TGTGCCAGCAAAGGGGGCGGCTATGGCTACACCTTC	CASKGGGYGYTF
TRBV10-3	NA	TRBJ2-2	TRBD1	TGTGCCATCAGTGAGCCGACAGGGGAAAGCACCGGGGAGCTGTTTTTT	CAISEPTGESTGELFF
TRBV6-5	NA	TRBJ2-7	NA	TGTGCCAGCAGTTACAGGGGTGGCGAGCAGTACTTC	CASSYRGGEQYF
TRBV7-2	NA	TRBJ2-7	NA	TGTGCCAGCAGCTTAGAGAACGGCCCCTACGAGCAGTACTTC	CASSLENGPYEQYF
TRBV9	once	TRBJ1-1	TRBD1	TGTGCCAGCAGCGTAGTCCCGGGACAGGGTATGAACACTGAAGCTTTCTTT	CASSVVPGQGMNTEAFF
TRBV4-3	NA	TRBJ2-7	NA	TGCGCCAGCAGCCGGTCCAAGGACCTCGAGCAGTACTTC	CASSRSKDLEQYF
TRBV2	NA	TRBJ1-1	NA	TGTGCCAGCAGTGGCCAGGGTGTCACTGAAGCTTTCTTT	CASSGQGVTEAFF
TRBV6-5	NA	TRBJ1-2	NA	TGTGCCAGCACGTGGGGGGCTAACTATGGCTACACCTTC	CASTWGANYGYTF
TRBV7-9	NA	TRBJ2-7	NA	TGTGCCAGCAGCTTAAGTGGGCTAATCGACGAGCAGTACTTC	CASSLSGLIDEQYF
TRBV7-2	NA	TRBJ2-1	TRBD2	TGTGCCAGCAGTCCTAGCGGCGCCTCCTACAATGAGCAGTTCTTC	CASSPSGASYNEQFF
TRBV5-6	NA	TRBJ1-1	NA	TGTGCCAGCAGGGGTCCCACTGAAGCTTTCTTT	CASRGPTEAFF
TRBV18	NA	TRBJ2-2	NA	TGTGCCAGCTCACCCGGCAGACCGCTTAACACCGGGGAGCTGTTTTTT	CASSPGRPLNTGELFF
TRBV11-2	NA	TRBJ1-3	NA	TGTGCCAGCAGCAGTCCCTCTGGAAACACCATATATTTT	CASSSPSGNTIYF
TRBV28	NA	TRBJ1-2	NA	TGTGCCAGCAGTTTACATGTGGGAGGCCCTGGCTACACCTTC	CASSLHVGGPGYTF
TRBV6-1	NA	TRBJ2-5	TRBD2	TGTGCCAGCAGTGATCCCGGTGGGGGGGTAGTCCAAGAGACCCAGTACTTC	CASSDPGGGVVQETQYF
TRBV27	once	TRBJ2-6	NA	TGTGCCAGCAGTTTATGGGGGCATGGGGCCAACGTCCTGACTTTC	CASSLWGHGANVLTF
TRBV5-5	NA	TRBJ2-5	NA	TGTGCCAGCCTTCCGACAGTTTTTTTCCAAGAGACCCAGTACTTC	CASLPTVFFQETQYF
TRBV19	NA	TRBJ2-2	TRBD1	TGTGCCAGTAAAAAAACAGGGACAGGGGTCACCGGGGAGCTGTTTTTT	CASKKTGTGVTGELFF
TRBV6-2/TRBV6-3	NA	TRBJ2-7	TRBD2	TGTGCCAGCAGTCCACGGACTAGCGGGGCCCACGAGCAGTACTTC	CASSPRTSGAHEQYF
TRBV7-2	NA	TRBJ2-5	NA	TGTGCCAGCAGCTTAGGGTTGGTAGCAGGCCAGGAGACCCAGTACTTC	CASSLGLVAGQETQYF
TRBV28	NA	TRBJ2-1	TRBD1	TGTGCCAGCAGTTCCCTGGGACAGGGGGCAGGCAATGAGCAGTTCTTC	CASSSLGQGAGNEQFF
TRBV4-1	NA	TRBJ1-6	NA	TGCGCCAGCAGCCCCTCCGGGACTGGGACGGGATCACCCCTCCACTTT	CASSPSGTGTGSPLHF
TRBV28	NA	TRBJ1-2	NA	TGTGCCAGCACCCCTTACACAGGCGGCTACACCTTC	CASTPYTGGYTF
TRBV4-1	NA	TRBJ2-2	NA	TGCGCCAGCAGCCAAGATCGGGGAGGGGAGCTGTTTTTT	CASSQDRGGELFF
TRBV19	NA	TRBJ2-6	NA	TGTGCCAGTAAGAGGACACAGGCCTCTGGGGCCAACGTCCTGACTTTC	CASKRTQASGANVLTF